This T cell receptor (beta chain) was captured by sequencing in a study of PD-L1 blockade in urothelial cancer. Across the study: Every 3 weeks, patients received intravenous atezolizumab 1,200 mg, beginning 2014. Reported median T cell count for blood samples was around 140,000. Men with urothelial cancer arising in the bladder made up most of the 29 patients.

The assay was immunoSEQ multiplex PCR, and TCRdb's table has in-frame clones only and misses some. The table shows more than 30,000 clones, with roughly 89% occurring only once. Material: PBMCs, obtained around atezolizumab (anti-PD-L1) treatment. The receptor was derived from a man between 60 and 75 years old with urothelial cancer.

The CDR3 bases are TGTGCCAGTAGGAGGGAGGGCCCCCGAGAGACCCAGTACTTC. It translates to CASRREGPRETQYF. This sequence joins TRBV19 and TRBJ2-5, with 7 bases that match TRBD2. CDR1 is LNHDA and CDR2 is SQIVND in the germline V gene (reference sequence). With 6 bases clipped from V and 4 bases from J, the junction kept 8 bases outside the gene matches. The CDR3 has 14 residues.